This is a list of T cell receptor beta chains from one sample in a study of cytomegalovirus exposure and HLA in healthy donors. Sequencing was performed with immunoSEQ multiplex PCR; in TCRdb, only in-frame clones are kept and a portion is missing. The sample includes some 80,000 clones, 78% of them seen just once. Sequenced sample: PBMCs. The receptors here all came from a man aged 18 to 30 in good health and CMV-seropositive. Each CDR3 is given with its conserved first and last residue. D genes are given only for firm matches. Not all rows give a size; the values are once, few, many and, for expanded clones, a class.

size,J,V,D,DNA,CDR3
.,TRBJ2-3,TRBV29-1,.,TGCAGCGTTCCCCCATGGGGGGGGGCAACAGATACGCAGTATTTT,CSVPPWGGATDTQYF
once,TRBJ1-1,TRBV6-5,TRBD1,TGTGCCAGCAGTAGGGGGCCGGCGCCGAACACTGAAGCTTTCTTT,CASSRGPAPNTEAFF
few,TRBJ2-3,TRBV28,.,TGTGCCAGCAGCACCCCCCCGTGGGGCCTGAGCACAGATACGCAGTATTTT,CASSTPPWGLSTDTQYF
.,TRBJ1-5,TRBV18,TRBD1,TGTGCCAGCTCACCGACAGGGGCGGATCAGCCCCAGCATTTT,CASSPTGADQPQHF
.,TRBJ2-7,TRBV11-3,TRBD1,TGTGCCAGCAGCTTAGGACAGGGGGCATCAAGCGAGCAGTACTTC,CASSLGQGASSEQYF
.,TRBJ2-7,TRBV5-1,.,TGCGCCAGCAGCCTTACTAGCAGGCCCTACGAGCAGTACTTC,CASSLTSRPYEQYF
.,TRBJ2-1,TRBV5-6,.,TGTGCCAGCAGCATTGGGCGGGTGTACAATGAGCAGTTCTTC,CASSIGRVYNEQFF
.,TRBJ2-3,TRBV29-1,TRBD1,TGCAGCGTTGGCCGGGACAGGGGGATCACAGATACGCAGTATTTT,CSVGRDRGITDTQYF
few,TRBJ1-5,TRBV11-2,.,TGTGCCAGCAGCTTAGTCCCAAATCAGCCCCAGCATTTT,CASSLVPNQPQHF
.,TRBJ1-5,TRBV4-2,.,TGTGCCAGCAGCCAGGCCAGGAGCAATCAGCCCCAGCATTTT,CASSQARSNQPQHF
.,TRBJ2-5,TRBV5-1,.,TGCGCCAGCAGCTTCCCCGGGGAGACCCAGTACTTC,CASSFPGETQYF
.,TRBJ2-7,TRBV5-4,.,TGTGCCAGCAGCTTGGGCGGGACAGTAGCCCTCGAGCAGTACTTC,CASSLGGTVALEQYF
few,TRBJ1-3,TRBV5-4,.,TGTGCCAGCAGCCCGGGGGTACCCTCTGGAAACACCATATATTTT,CASSPGVPSGNTIYF
.,TRBJ2-7,TRBV2,.,TGTGCCAGCAGTGAAGGATTCGGAGCCCCGACCCCCTACGAGCAGTACTTC,CASSEGFGAPTPYEQYF
.,TRBJ2-3,TRBV4-1,.,TGCGCCAGCAGCCAAGATGATTTTAGTGGGACTGGCACAGATACGCAGTATTTT,CASSQDDFSGTGTDTQYF
.,TRBJ2-1,TRBV5-4,TRBD2,TGTGCCAGCAGGGATTCTAGCGGGAGGTCGGATGAGCAGTTCTTC,CASRDSSGRSDEQFF
few,TRBJ2-2,TRBV7-7,TRBD1,TGTGCTAGCAGCTTAGGGAGGACAGGGCGAGAGACCGGGGAGCTGTTTTTT,CASSLGRTGRETGELFF
.,TRBJ1-2,TRBV18,.,TGTGCCAGCTCAAGGACAGAGCTCTATGGCTACACCTTC,CASSRTELYGYTF
.,TRBJ2-1,TRBV10-3,TRBD2,TGTGCCATCTCTCAGCGGGAGGGTGGGGTGTACAATGAGCAGTTCTTC,CAISQREGGVYNEQFF
few,TRBJ2-7,TRBV6-1,.,TGTGCCAGCGAACGGGACATACGAACCTACGAGCAGTACTTC,CASERDIRTYEQYF
few,TRBJ2-7,TRBV4-1,TRBD2,TGCGCCAGCAGCCCCCAACGGGGACTAAACACCTACGAGCAGTACTTC,CASSPQRGLNTYEQYF
few,TRBJ1-2,TRBV29-1,TRBD1,TGCAGCACAAGTCCGGGACAGGGTAACTATGGCTACACCTTC,CSTSPGQGNYGYTF
.,TRBJ2-1,TRBV5-1,.,TGCGCCAGCAGCCTCAGACTGGACAATGAGCAGTTCTTC,CASSLRLDNEQFF
.,TRBJ1-1,TRBV4-2,.,TGTGCCAGCAGCCAAGATTCTACGGACACTGAAGCTTTCTTT,CASSQDSTDTEAFF
.,TRBJ2-1,TRBV6-4,TRBD2,TGTGCCAGCAGTGCGCTTTCTAGCGGGAGTTCTCATGAGCAGTTCTTC,CASSALSSGSSHEQFF
.,TRBJ2-7,TRBV5-1,TRBD2,TGCGCCAGCAGCTCCCTTGGGATAGCGGGAGACCGCCATGCCTACGAGCAGTACTTC,CASSSLGIAGDRHAYEQYF
few,TRBJ2-6,TRBV7-9,.,TGTGCCAGCAGCGTGAGCGTGGCTGGGGCCAACGTCCTGACTTTC,CASSVSVAGANVLTF
.,TRBJ1-5,TRBV28,TRBD1,TGTGCCAGCAGTTTGTCCCAGGGGGCGTTTCAGCCCCAGCATTTT,CASSLSQGAFQPQHF
.,TRBJ2-2,TRBV5-1,TRBD1,TGCGCCAGCCGTATGGGTCCAAGCCAGGGGGACACCGGGGAGCTGTTTTTT,CASRMGPSQGDTGELFF
.,TRBJ2-5,TRBV30,.,TGTGCCTGGAGTGACCGGGATAACCAAGAGACCCAGTACTTC,CAWSDRDNQETQYF
.,TRBJ2-1,TRBV5-4,TRBD2,TGTGCCAGCAGCTTTGCCGGGACTAGCGATGAGCAGTTCTTC,CASSFAGTSDEQFF
few,TRBJ1-1,TRBV6-1,.,TGTGCCAGCAGTGACTTGACGGGGAACACTGAAGCTTTCTTT,CASSDLTGNTEAFF
few,TRBJ2-6,TRBV2,.,TGTGCCACGAGAAGGGGCGGGGAGCTCTCACCTGGGGCCAACGTCCTGACTTTC,CATRRGGELSPGANVLTF
.,TRBJ1-1,TRBV6-6,.,TGTGCCAGCAGGCTAGACGGGGTGAACACTGAAGCTTTCTTT,CASRLDGVNTEAFF
.,TRBJ2-1,TRBV4-2,TRBD2,TGTGCCAGCAGCCAAGGAACGGGACTAGCGGGCGGGGATGAGCAGTTCTTC,CASSQGTGLAGGDEQFF